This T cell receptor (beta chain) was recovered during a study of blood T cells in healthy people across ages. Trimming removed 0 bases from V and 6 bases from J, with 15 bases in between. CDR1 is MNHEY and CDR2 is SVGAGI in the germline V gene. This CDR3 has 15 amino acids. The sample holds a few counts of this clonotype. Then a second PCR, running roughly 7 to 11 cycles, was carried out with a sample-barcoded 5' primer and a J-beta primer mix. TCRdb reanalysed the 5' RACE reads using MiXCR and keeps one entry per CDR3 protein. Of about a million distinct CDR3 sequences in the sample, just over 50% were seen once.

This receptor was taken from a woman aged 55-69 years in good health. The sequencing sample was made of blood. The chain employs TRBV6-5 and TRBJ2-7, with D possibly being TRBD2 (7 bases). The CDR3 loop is CASSYSPKGEGEQYF. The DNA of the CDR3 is TGTGCCAGCAGTTACTCTCCTAAGGGGGAGGGCGAGCAGTACTTC.